This TCR beta chain emerged from a study of OX40 agonist ivuxolimab in advanced cancers. Looking at the study overall: The patients' treatment was ivuxolimab, an agonistic anti-OX40 (CD134) antibody. Every patient in dose escalation had hepatocellular carcinoma, melanoma, renal cell or head and neck cancer.

Trimming removed 4 bases from V and 3 bases from J, with 13 bases in between. Germline V lookup: CDR1 SEHNR, CDR2 FQNEAQ (reference sequence). This CDR3 has 14 residues. Produced via immunoSEQ multiplex PCR; TCRdb's table is partial and in-frame only. The repertoire holds tens of thousands of clones, with more than 85% as singletons. With regard to this clone: The antigen remains undetermined.

Overall study results and limits: Some nonresponders additionally presented with little normalized T-cell clonal expansion.

Material: CD4+ or CD8+ T cells sorted from blood, obtained in a trial of the OX40 agonist ivuxolimab. V usage is TRBV7-9 and J usage is TRBJ2-7; maybe TRBD1 (6 bases). This TCR was recovered from an adult with an advanced solid tumor such as melanoma, head and neck, liver or kidney cancer. Written as DNA, the CDR3 is TGTGCCAGCAGCTCGACGACAGGTCACTACGAGCAGTACTTC. Translation gives CASSSTTGHYEQYF. The variable domain in full, completed from reference TRBV7-9 and TRBJ2-7, reads DTGVSQNPRHKITKRGQNVTFRCDPISEHNRLYWYRQTLGQGPEFLTYFQNEAQLEKSRLLSDRFSAERPKGSFSTLEIQRTEQGDSAMYLCASSSTTGHYEQYFGPGTRLTVT.